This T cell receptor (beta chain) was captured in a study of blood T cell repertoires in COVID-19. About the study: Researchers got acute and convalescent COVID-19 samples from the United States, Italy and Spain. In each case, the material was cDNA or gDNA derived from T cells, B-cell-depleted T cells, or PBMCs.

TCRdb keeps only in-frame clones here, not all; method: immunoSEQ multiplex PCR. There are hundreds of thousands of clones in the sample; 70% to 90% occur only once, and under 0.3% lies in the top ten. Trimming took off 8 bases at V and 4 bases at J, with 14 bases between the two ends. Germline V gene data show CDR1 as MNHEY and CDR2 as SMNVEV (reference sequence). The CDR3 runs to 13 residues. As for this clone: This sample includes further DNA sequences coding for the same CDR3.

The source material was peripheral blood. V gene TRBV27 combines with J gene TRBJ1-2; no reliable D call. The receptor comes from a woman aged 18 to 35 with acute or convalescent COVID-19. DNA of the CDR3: TGTGCCAGCTCCCTGACCGGCGGCTATGGCTACACCTTC. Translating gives CASSLTGGYGYTF.